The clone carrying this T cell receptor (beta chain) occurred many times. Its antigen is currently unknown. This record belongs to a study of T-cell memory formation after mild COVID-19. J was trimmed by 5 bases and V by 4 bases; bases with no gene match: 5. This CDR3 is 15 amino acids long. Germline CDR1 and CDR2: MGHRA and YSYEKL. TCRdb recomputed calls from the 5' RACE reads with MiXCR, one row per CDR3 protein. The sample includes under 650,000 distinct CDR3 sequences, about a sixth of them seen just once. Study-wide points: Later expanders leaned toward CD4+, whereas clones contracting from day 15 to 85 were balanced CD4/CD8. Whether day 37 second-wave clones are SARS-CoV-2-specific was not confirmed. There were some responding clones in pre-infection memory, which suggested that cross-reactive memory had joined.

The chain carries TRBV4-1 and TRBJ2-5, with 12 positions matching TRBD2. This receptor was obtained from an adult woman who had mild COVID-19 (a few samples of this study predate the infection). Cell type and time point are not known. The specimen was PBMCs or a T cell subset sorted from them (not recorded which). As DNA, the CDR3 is TGCGCCAGCAGCCTAACTAGCGGGGGGCCGGAGACCCAGTACTTC. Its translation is CASSLTSGGPETQYF.